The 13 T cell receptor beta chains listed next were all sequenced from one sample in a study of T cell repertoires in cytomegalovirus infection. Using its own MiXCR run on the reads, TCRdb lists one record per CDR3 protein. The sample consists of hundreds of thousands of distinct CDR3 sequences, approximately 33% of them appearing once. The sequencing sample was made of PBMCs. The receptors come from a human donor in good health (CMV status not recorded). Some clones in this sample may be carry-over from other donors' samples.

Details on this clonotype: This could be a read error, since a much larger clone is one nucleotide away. The CDR3 loop is CASSSRQGGDYNEKFF. The CDR3 DNA is TGTGCCAGCAGCTCCCGTCAGGGCGGGGACTACAATGAGAAGTTCTTC. The V gene is TRBV6-6, the J gene TRBJ2-1, with 7 bases identical to TRBD2. Per the germline V gene, CDR1 is MNHNY and CDR2 is SVGAGI (reference sequence). The CDR3 totals 16 residues.

CDR3 nucleotide sequence: TGTGCCAGCATGATAGGGAGCAATGAGCAGTTCTTC. It is translated as CASMIGSNEQFF. This chain connects TRBV7-4 to TRBJ2-1, with TRBD2 as a possible D gene (5 bases). The V and J ends lost 7 bases and 6 bases respectively, with 10 bases between them. Germline loops: CDR1 SGHVT, CDR2 SQSDAQ. The CDR3 is 12 amino acids.

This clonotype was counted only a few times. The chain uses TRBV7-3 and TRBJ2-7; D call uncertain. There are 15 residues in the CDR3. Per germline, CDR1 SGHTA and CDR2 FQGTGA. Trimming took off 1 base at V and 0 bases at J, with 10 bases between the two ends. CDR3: CASSLMNSPSYEQYF. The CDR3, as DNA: TGTGCCAGCAGCTTAATGAACTCCCCCTCCTACGAGCAGTACTTC.

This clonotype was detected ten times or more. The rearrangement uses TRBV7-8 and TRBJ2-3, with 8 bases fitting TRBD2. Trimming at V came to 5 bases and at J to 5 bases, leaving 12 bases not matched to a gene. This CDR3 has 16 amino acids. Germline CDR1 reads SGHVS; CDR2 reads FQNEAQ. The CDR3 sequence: CASSDSLRGDRDTQYF. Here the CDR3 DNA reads TGTGCCAGCAGCGACTCCTTGCGGGGGGACCGAGATACGCAGTATTTT.

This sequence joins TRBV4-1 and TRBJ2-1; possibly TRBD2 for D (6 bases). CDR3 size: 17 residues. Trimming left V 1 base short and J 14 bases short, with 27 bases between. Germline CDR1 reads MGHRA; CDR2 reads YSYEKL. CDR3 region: CASSQVSEGQGPLSEFF. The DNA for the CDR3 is TGCGCCAGCAGCCAAGTTTCGGAGGGGCAAGGCCCCTTATCGGAGTTCTTC.

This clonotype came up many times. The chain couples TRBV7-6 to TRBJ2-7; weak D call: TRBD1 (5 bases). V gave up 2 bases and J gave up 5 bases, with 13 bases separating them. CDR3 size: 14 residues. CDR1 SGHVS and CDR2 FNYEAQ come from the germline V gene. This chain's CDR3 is CASSLLAGADEQYF. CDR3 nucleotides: TGTGCCAGCAGCTTACTGGCTGGGGCGGACGAGCAGTACTTC.

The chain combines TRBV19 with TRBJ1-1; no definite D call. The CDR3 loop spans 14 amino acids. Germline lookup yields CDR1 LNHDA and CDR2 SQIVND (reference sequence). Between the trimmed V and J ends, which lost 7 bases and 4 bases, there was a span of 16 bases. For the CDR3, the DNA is TGTGCCAGTACCGACGAGGTATGGGGCACTGAAGCTTTCTTT. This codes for CASTDEVWGTEAFF.

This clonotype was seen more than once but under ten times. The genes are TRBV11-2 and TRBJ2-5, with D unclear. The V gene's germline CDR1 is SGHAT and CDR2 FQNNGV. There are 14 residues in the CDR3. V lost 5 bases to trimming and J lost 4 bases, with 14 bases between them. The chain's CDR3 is CASSTSPGSETQYF. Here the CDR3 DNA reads TGTGCCAGCAGCACCTCCCCAGGTTCAGAGACCCAGTACTTC.

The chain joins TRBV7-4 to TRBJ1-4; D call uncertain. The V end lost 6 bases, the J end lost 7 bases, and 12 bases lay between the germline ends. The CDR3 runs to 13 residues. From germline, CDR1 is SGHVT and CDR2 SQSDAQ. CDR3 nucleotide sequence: TGTGCCAGCAGTCAAGCCCTCGGTGAAAAACTGTTTTTT. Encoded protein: CASSQALGEKLFF.

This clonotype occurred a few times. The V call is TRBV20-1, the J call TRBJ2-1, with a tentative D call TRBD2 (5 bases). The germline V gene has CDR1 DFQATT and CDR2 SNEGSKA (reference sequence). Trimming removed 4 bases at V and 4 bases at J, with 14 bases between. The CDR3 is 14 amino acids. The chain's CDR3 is CSAKEAVRYNEQFF. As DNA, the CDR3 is TGCAGTGCTAAGGAGGCAGTTAGATACAATGAGCAGTTCTTC.

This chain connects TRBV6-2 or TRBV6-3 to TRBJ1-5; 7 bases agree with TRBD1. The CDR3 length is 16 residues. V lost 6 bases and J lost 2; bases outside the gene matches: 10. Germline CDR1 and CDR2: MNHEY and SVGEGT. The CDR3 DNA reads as TGTGCCAGCAGGCCCCTACCACAGGGGCGCAATCAGCCCCAGCATTTT. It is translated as CASRPLPQGRNQPQHF.

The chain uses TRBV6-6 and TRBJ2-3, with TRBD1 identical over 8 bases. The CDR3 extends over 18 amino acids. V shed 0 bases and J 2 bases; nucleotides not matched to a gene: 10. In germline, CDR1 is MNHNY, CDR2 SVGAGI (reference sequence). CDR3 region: CASSYSNIRGLDTDTQYF. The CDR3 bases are TGTGCCAGCAGTTACTCTAATATCAGGGGGCTTGACACAGATACGCAGTATTTT.

This chain's CDR3 is CASSQPGTLNTEAFF. The CDR3 DNA reads as TGCGCCAGCAGCCAGCCCGGGACTCTGAACACTGAAGCTTTCTTT. The V call is TRBV4-3, the J call TRBJ1-1, with D perhaps matching TRBD1 (5 bases). Germline CDR1 reads LGHNA; CDR2 reads YSLEER. The CDR3 has 15 amino acids. Trimming took 3 bases from V and 0 from J, leaving 11 bases between them.